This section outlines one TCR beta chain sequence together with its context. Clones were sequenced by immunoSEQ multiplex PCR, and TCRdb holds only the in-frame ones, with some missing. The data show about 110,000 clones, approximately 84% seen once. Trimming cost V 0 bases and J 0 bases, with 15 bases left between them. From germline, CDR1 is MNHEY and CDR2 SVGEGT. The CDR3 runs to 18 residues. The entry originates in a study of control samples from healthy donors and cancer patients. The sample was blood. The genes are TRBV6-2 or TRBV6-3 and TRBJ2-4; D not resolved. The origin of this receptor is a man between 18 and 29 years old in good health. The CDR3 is CASSYSQPVVLAKNIQYF. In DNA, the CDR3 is TGTGCCAGCAGTTACTCCCAACCAGTCGTTCTAGCCAAAAACATTCAGTACTTC.